This TCR beta chain was documented in a study of cytomegalovirus exposure and HLA in healthy donors. The V gene lost 0 bases and the J gene lost 6 bases, with 6 bases spanning the gap. Germline V lookup: CDR1 SGHRS, CDR2 YFSETQ. The CDR3 sequence is 13 residues long. With 60 Vbeta and 13 Jbeta primers, the PCR was carried out. The repertoire was sequenced with immunoSEQ multiplex PCR; TCRdb's copy has only in-frame clones and lacks some. The sample shows about 69,000 clones, around 76% of them seen only once. The TCR was taken from a young man in good health and CMV-seronegative. The sequenced sample was PBMCs. This chain connects TRBV5-1 to TRBJ2-2, with D unclear. CDR3 loop: CASSLAAAGELFF. CDR3 sequence (DNA): TGCGCCAGCAGCTTGGCGGCGGCCGGGGAGCTGTTTTTT.